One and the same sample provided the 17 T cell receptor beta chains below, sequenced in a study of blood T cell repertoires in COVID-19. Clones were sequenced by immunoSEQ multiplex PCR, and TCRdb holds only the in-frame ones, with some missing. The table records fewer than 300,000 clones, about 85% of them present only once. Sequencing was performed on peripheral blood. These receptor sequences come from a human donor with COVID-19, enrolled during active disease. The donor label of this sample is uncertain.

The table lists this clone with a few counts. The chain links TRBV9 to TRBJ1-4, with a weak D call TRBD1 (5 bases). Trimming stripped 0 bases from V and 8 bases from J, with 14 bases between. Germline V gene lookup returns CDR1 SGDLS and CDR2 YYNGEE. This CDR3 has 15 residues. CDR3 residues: CASSVETGRWEKLFF. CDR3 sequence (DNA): TGTGCCAGCAGCGTAGAAACAGGTCGCTGGGAAAAACTGTTTTTT. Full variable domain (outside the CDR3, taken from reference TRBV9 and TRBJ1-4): DSGVTQTPKHLITATGQRVTLRCSPRSGDLSVYWYQQSLDQGLQFLIQYYNGEERAKGNILERFSAQQFPDLHSELNLSSLELGDSALYFCASSVETGRWEKLFFGSGTQLSVL.

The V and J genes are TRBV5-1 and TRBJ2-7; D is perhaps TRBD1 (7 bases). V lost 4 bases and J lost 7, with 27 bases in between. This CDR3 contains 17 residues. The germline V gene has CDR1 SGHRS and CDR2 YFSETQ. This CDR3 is CASSRQGEALPPLEQYF. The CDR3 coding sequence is TGCGCCAGCAGCCGCCAGGGGGAGGCCCTCCCTCCTCTTGAGCAGTACTTC.

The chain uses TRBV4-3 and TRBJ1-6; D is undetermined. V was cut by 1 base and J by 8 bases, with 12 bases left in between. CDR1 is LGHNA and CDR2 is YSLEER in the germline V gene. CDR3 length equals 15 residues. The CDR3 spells CASSQVPGRDSPLHF. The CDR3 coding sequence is TGCGCCAGCAGCCAAGTCCCTGGGCGAGATTCACCCCTCCACTTT.

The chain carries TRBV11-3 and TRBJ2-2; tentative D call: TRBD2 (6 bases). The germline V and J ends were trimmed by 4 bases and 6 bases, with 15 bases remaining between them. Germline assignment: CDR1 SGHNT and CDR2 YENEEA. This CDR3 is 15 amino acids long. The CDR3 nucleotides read TGTGCCAGCAGCTCAGAAACTAGCTGGGCCGGGGAGCTGTTTTTT. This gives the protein CASSSETSWAGELFF.

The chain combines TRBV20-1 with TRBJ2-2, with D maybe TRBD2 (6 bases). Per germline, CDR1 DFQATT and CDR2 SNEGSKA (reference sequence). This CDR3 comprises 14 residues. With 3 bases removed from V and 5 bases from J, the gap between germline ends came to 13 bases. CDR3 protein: CSASRTAGTGELFF. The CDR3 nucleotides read TGCAGTGCTAGTAGGACGGCGGGAACCGGGGAGCTGTTTTTT.

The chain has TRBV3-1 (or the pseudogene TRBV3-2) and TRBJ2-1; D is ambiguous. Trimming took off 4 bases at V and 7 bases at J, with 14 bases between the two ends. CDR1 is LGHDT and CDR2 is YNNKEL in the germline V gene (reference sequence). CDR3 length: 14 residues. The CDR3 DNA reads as TGTGCCAGCAGCCTCTCGGCTAGTTTAAATGAGCAGTTCTTC. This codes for CASSLSASLNEQFF.

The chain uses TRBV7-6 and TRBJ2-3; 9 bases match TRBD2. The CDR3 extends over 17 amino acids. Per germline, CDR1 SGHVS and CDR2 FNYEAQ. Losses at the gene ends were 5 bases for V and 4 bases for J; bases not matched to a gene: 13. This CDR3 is CASSLFGGSGRSDTQYF. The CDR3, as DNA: TGTGCCAGCAGCCTCTTCGGGGGTAGCGGGAGATCAGATACGCAGTATTTT.

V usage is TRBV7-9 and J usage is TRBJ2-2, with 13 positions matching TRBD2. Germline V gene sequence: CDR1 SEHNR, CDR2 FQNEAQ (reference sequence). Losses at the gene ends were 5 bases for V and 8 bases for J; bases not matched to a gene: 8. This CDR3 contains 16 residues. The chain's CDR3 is CASSHGLAGAAGELFF. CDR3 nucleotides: TGTGCCAGCAGCCACGGACTAGCGGGAGCCGCAGGGGAGCTGTTTTTT.

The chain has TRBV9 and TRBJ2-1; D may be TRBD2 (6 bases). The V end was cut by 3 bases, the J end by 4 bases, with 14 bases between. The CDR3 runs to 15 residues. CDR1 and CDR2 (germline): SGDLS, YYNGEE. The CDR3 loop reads CASSAPGTSYNEQFF. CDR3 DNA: TGTGCCAGCAGCGCCCCCGGGACTTCGTACAATGAGCAGTTCTTC. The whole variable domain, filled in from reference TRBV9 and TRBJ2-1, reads DSGVTQTPKHLITATGQRVTLRCSPRSGDLSVYWYQQSLDQGLQFLIQYYNGEERAKGNILERFSAQQFPDLHSELNLSSLELGDSALYFCASSAPGTSYNEQFFGPGTRLTVL.

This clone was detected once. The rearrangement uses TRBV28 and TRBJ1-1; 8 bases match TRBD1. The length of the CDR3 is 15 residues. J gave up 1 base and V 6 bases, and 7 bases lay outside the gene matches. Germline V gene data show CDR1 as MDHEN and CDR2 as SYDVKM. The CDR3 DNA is TGTGCCAGCAGCCGCCCTCAGGGGGCGAACACTGAAGCTTTCTTT. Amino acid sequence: CASSRPQGANTEAFF.

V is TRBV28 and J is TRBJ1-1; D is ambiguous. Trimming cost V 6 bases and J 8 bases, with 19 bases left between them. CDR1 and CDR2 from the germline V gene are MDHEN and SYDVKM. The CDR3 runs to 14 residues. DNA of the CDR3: TGTGCCAGCAGGGTTAAGACCGGAGCGTTAGAAGCTTTCTTT. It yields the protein CASRVKTGALEAFF.

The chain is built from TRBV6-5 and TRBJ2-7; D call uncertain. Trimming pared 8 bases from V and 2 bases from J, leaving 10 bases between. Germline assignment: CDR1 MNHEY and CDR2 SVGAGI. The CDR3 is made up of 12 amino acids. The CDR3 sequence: CASRPRAYEQYF. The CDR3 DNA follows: TGTGCCAGCCGTCCGCGAGCCTACGAGCAGTACTTC.

The CDR3 region is CASSGQGFTEAFF. The CDR3 DNA reads as TGTGCCAGCAGCGGACAGGGCTTCACTGAAGCTTTCTTT. V gene TRBV5-5 combines with J gene TRBJ1-1, with 8 bases matching TRBD1. The V segment lost 4 bases and the J segment 4 bases; nucleotides outside the gene matches: 3. The CDR3 has 13 amino acids. CDR1 and CDR2 (germline): SGHKS, YYEKEE (reference sequence). Drawing the rest from reference TRBV5-5 and TRBJ1-1, the complete variable domain is DAGVTQSPTHLIKTRGQQVTLRCSPISGHKSVSWYQQVLGQGPQFIFQYYEKEERGRGNFPDRFSARQFPNYSSELNVNALLLGDSALYLCASSGQGFTEAFFGQGTRLTVV.

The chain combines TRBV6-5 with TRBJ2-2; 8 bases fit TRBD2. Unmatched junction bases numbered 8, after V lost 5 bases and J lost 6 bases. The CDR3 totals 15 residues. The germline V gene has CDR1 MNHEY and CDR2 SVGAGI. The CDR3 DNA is TGTGCCAGCAGTCCAACTACGGGGGGGGCCGGGGAGCTGTTTTTT. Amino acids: CASSPTTGGAGELFF.

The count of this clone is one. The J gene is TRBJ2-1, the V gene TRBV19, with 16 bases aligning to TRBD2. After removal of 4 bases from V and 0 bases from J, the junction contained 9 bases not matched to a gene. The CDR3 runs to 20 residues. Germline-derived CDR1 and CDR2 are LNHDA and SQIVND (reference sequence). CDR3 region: CASSTHPGLAGGFSYNEQFF. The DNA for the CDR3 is TGTGCCAGTAGTACCCACCCGGGACTAGCGGGAGGGTTCTCCTACAATGAGCAGTTCTTC.

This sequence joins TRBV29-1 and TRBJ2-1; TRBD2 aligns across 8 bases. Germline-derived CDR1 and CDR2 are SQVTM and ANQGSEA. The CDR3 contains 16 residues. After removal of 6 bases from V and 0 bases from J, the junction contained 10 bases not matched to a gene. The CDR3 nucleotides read TGCAGCGTAGGGGCCAGCGGGGGAAGCTCCTACAATGAGCAGTTCTTC. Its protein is CSVGASGGSSYNEQFF.

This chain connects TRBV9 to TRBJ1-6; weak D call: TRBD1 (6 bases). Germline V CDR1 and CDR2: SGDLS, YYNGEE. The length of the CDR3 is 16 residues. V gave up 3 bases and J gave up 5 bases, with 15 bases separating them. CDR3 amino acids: CASSDSQGKNNSPLHF. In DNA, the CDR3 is TGTGCCAGCAGCGACTCTCAGGGGAAGAATAATTCACCCCTCCACTTT.